This T cell receptor (beta chain) came from a study of spatial heterogeneity in lung cancer. Findings and limits, study-wide: Within tumors, counts of expanded alpha and beta TCRs tracked tumor mutation counts.

Time point here: sample taken at primary tumor resection. Whole RNA was taken from tumor, nontumor lung or frozen PBMC; it was then sequenced unsorted. Regarding this clonotype: Its antigen is unidentified.

TCRdb recomputed calls from the 5' RACE reads with MiXCR, one row per CDR3 protein. The table shows approximately 23,000 distinct CDR3 sequences, with about 4.9% occurring only once. The source material was lung tumor tissue, sampled at surgery. The clonotype originates from a male donor with early-stage non-small cell lung cancer.

The CDR3 bases are TGTGCCAGCAGTCCCGACAGGGCAATGTGGGGCTACACCTTC. Encoded protein: CASSPDRAMWGYTF. The V call is TRBV6-6, the J call TRBJ1-2, with TRBD1 matching 7 bases. Germline assignment: CDR1 MNHNY and CDR2 SVGAGI (reference sequence). Trimming took 5 bases from V and 8 from J; bases not matched to a gene: 11. The CDR3 loop spans 14 amino acids.